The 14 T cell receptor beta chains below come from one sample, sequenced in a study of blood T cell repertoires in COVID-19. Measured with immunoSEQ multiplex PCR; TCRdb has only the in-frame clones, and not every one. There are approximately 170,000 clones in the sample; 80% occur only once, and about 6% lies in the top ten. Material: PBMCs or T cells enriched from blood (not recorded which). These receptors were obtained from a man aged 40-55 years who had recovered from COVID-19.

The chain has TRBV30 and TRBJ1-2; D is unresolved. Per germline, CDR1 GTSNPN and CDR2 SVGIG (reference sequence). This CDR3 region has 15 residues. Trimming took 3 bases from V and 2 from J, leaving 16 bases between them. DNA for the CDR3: TGTGCCTGGAGCATCTCCCGACAATTCAACTATGGCTACACCTTC. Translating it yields CAWSISRQFNYGYTF.

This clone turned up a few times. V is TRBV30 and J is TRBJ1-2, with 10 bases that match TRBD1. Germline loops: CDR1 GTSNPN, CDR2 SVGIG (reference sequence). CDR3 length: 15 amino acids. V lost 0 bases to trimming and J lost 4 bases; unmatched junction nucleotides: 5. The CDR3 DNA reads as TGTGCCTGGAGTGTACGGACAGGGGGTATCTATGGCTACACCTTC. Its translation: CAWSVRTGGIYGYTF. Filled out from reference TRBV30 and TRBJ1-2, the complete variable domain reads SQTIHQWPATLVQPVGSPLSLECTVEGTSNPNLYWYRQAAGRGLQLLFYSVGIGQISSEVPQNLSASRPQDRQFILSSKKLLLSDSGFYLCAWSVRTGGIYGYTFGSGTRLTVV.

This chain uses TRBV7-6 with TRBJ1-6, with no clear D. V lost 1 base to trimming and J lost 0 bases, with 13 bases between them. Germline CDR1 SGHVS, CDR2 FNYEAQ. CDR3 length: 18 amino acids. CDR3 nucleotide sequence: TGTGCCAGCAGCTTAGGATCCGGGGTCAGCTCCTATAATTCACCCCTCCACTTT. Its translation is CASSLGSGVSSYNSPLHF.

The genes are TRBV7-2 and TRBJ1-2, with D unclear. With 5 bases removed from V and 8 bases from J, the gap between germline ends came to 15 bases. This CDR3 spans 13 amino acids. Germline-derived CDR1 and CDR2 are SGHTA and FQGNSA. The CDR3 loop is CASSPRGVVGYTF. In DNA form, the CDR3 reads TGTGCCAGCAGCCCGCGCGGGGTCGTAGGCTACACCTTC.

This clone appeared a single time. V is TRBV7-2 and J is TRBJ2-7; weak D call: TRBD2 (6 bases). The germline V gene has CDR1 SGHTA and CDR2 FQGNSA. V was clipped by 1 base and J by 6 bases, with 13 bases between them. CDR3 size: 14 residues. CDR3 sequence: CASSLVSVGGEQYV. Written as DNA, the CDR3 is TGTGCCAGCAGCTTAGTGTCGGTGGGAGGCGAGCAGTACGTC.

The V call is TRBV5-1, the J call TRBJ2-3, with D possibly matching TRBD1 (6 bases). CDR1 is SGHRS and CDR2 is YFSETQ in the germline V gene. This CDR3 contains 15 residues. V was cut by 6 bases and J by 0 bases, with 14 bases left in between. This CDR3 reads CASTVTGLSTDTQYF. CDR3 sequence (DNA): TGCGCCAGCACCGTAACAGGGCTAAGCACAGATACGCAGTATTTT.

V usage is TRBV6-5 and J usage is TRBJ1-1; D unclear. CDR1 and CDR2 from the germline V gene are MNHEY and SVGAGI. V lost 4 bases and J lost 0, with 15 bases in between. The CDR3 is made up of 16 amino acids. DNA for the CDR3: TGTGCCAGCAGTTTGCACGGAGGTTTGATGAACACTGAAGCTTTCTTT. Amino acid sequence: CASSLHGGLMNTEAFF.

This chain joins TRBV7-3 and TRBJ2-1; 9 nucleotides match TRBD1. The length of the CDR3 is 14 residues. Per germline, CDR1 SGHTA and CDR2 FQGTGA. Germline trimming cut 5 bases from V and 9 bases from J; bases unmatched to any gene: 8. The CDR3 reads CASSRGTGLSEQFF. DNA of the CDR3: TGTGCCAGCAGCCGCGGGACAGGGTTGAGTGAGCAGTTCTTC. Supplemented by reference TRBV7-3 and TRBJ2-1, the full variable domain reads GAGVSQTPSNKVTEKGKYVELRCDPISGHTALYWYRQSLGQGPEFLIYFQGTGAADDSGLPNDRFFAVRPEGSVSTLKIQRTERGDSAVYLCASSRGTGLSEQFFGPGTRLTVL.

CDR3: CASSSRSDGMGEAFF. CDR3 coding DNA: TGTGCCAGCAGCTCACGCTCGGACGGGATGGGTGAAGCTTTCTTT. V usage is TRBV5-4 and J usage is TRBJ1-1; D is ambiguous. CDR1 and CDR2 (germline): SGHNT, YYREEE (reference sequence). V was clipped by 3 bases and J by 7 bases, with 19 bases between them. CDR3 length: 15 amino acids.

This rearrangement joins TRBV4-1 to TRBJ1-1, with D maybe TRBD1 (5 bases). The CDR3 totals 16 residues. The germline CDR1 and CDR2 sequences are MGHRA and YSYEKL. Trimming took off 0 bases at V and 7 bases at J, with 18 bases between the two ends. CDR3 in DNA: TGCGCCAGCAGCCAAGATCGGAGACAGTTCGGGTTTGAAGCTTTCTTT. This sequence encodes CASSQDRRQFGFEAFF.

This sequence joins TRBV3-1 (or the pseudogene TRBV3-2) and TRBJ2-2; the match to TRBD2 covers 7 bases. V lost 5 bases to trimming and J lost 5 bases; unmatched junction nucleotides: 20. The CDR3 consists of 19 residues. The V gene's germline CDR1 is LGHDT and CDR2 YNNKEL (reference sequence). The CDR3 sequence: CASSSTTTGEWRGTGELFF. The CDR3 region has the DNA TGTGCCAGCAGCTCGACGACCACCGGGGAGTGGCGGGGGACCGGGGAGCTGTTTTTT.

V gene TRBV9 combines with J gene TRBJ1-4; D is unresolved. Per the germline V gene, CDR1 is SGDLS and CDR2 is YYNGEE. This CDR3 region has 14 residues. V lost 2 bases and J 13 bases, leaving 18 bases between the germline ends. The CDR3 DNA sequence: TGTGCCAGCAGCGTGGGTGTTCAGGAGGTGGGACTGTTTTTT. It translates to CASSVGVQEVGLFF.

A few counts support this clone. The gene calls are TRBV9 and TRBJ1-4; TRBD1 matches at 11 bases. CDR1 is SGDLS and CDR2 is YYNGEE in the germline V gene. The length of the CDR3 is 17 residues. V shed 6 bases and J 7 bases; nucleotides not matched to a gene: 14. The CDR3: CASIKGSGTGGGEKLFF. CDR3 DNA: TGTGCCAGCATCAAAGGATCCGGGACAGGGGGTGGTGAAAAACTGTTTTTT. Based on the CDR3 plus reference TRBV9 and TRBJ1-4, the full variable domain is DSGVTQTPKHLITATGQRVTLRCSPRSGDLSVYWYQQSLDQGLQFLIQYYNGEERAKGNILERFSAQQFPDLHSELNLSSLELGDSALYFCASIKGSGTGGGEKLFFGSGTQLSVL.

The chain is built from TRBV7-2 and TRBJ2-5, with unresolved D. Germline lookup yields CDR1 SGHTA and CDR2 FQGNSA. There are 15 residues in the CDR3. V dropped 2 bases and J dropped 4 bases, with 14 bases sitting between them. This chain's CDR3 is CASSLSWAPRETQYF. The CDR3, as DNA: TGTGCCAGCAGCTTATCTTGGGCTCCTCGAGAGACCCAGTACTTC.